This T cell receptor (beta chain) derives from a study of radiotherapy plus CTLA-4 blockade in lung cancer. Study as a whole: In around 17% of patients, objective responses were seen; approximately 31% had disease control. Whole-study findings and limits: Early blood T cell clone dynamics, with interferon-beta, were reported to best predict response. TCR clones of tumor origin grew in blood after radiotherapy plus ipilimumab.

Receiving focal radiation plus CTLA-4 blockade with ipilimumab were patients who had chemo-refractory metastatic non-small-cell lung cancer. As for this clone: Antigen specificity is unknown.

Clones were sequenced by immunoSEQ multiplex PCR, and TCRdb holds only the in-frame ones, with some missing. The sample includes approximately 80,000 clones, 70% to 85% of them seen just once. This CDR3 comprises 13 residues. V was trimmed by 1 base and J by 2 bases, leaving 7 bases between them. The V gene's germline CDR1 is SGHRS and CDR2 YFSETQ. V gene TRBV5-1 combines with J gene TRBJ2-7, with D possibly being TRBD2 (5 bases). The sequence came from a human donor with non-small cell lung cancer whose response to radiotherapy plus ipilimumab could not be evaluated. Specimen: peripheral blood, collected from a patient treated with radiotherapy plus ipilimumab. CDR3 sequence reads: CASSLTLAYEQYF. DNA for the CDR3: TGCGCCAGCAGCTTGACACTAGCCTACGAGCAGTACTTC.